This TCR beta chain appears in the sequencing data of a study of blood T cell repertoires in COVID-19. Germline CDR1 MNHEY, CDR2 SMNVEV (reference sequence). This CDR3 region has 16 residues. Losses at the gene ends were 6 bases for V and 9 bases for J; bases not matched to a gene: 16. Enrolment of Seattle patients took place during active infection, and they were followed longitudinally. Repertoires were generated with immunoSEQ multiplex PCR, while TCRdb's copy carries only in-frame clones and drops some. The data hold hundreds of thousands of clones, with about 87% observed a single time. The rearrangement links TRBV27 to TRBJ2-1, with 8 positions matching TRBD2. This receptor was obtained from a woman in her forties or fifties with COVID-19, enrolled during active disease. Material: peripheral blood. The chain's CDR3 is CASSKNPGTRSAEQFF. The CDR3, as DNA: TGTGCCAGCAGCAAGAATCCCGGGACTAGGTCTGCTGAGCAGTTCTTC.